These 26 T cell receptor beta chains were all obtained from the same sample, sequenced in a study of OX40 agonist ivuxolimab in advanced cancers. Libraries were prepared by immunoSEQ multiplex PCR; TCRdb keeps only in-frame clonotypes and omits some of them. The table lists 40,000 to 45,000 clones, around 80% of them singletons. The source material was CD4+ or CD8+ T cells sorted from blood, sampled in a trial of the OX40 agonist ivuxolimab. The receptors shown here come from an adult with an advanced solid tumor such as melanoma, head and neck, liver or kidney cancer.

This clone was found once. The gene calls are TRBV6-1 and TRBJ2-7, with 7 bases matching TRBD2. This CDR3 comprises 13 residues. From germline, CDR1 is MNHNS and CDR2 SASEGT. CDR3 amino acids: CVSQRGSSYEQYF. In DNA, the CDR3 is TGTGTTTCGCAGCGGGGAAGCTCCTACGAGCAGTACTTC.

This clone has a single count. The chain links TRBV5-4 to TRBJ1-2, with 7 nucleotides matching TRBD1. Germline V gene sequence: CDR1 SGHNT, CDR2 YYREEE (reference sequence). The CDR3 is 14 residues long. J lost 0 bases, V lost 3 bases, and 2 bases had no gene match. The CDR3 DNA reads TGTGCCAGCAGCTCGGGGACAGCTAACTATGGCTACACCTTC. Encoded protein: CASSSGTANYGYTF.

DNA of the CDR3: TGTGCCAGCAGCCAGGGGTGGCTAGCGGACGCTACCTACGAGCAGTACTTC. It translates to CASSQGWLADATYEQYF. V usage is TRBV11-3 and J usage is TRBJ2-7; D might be TRBD2 (7 bases). The CDR3 runs to 17 residues. V lost 5 bases, J lost 2 bases, and 22 bases lay in between. Germline loops: CDR1 SGHNT, CDR2 YENEEA. Using reference TRBV11-3 and TRBJ2-7 for the parts outside the CDR3, the full variable domain is EAGVVQSPRYKIIEKKQPVAFWCNPISGHNTLYWYLQNLGQGPELLIRYENEEAVDDSQLPKDRFSAERLKGVDSTLKIQPAELGDSAVYLCASSQGWLADATYEQYFGPGTRLTVT.

This chain links TRBV11-2 with TRBJ2-3, with D unresolved. The CDR3 is 14 residues long. Trimming took 3 bases from V and 0 from J, leaving 7 bases between them. The V gene's germline CDR1 is SGHAT and CDR2 FQNNGV. In DNA form, the CDR3 reads TGTGCCAGCAGCTTCGCACTAAGCACAGATACGCAGTATTTT. This sequence encodes CASSFALSTDTQYF.

The chain couples TRBV19 to TRBJ2-6; TRBD2 might be the D (5 bases). The CDR3 covers 17 residues. Germline CDR1 is LNHDA and CDR2 is SQIVND (reference sequence). The V gene lost 4 bases and the J gene lost 2 bases, with 15 bases spanning the gap. CDR3 nucleotide sequence: TGTGCCAGTAGTAAGTATGCGGGCCGACCTGGGGCCAACGTCCTGACTTTC. Amino acids: CASSKYAGRPGANVLTF.

CDR3 coding DNA: TGTGCCAGTAGTTTCTACGGACTAGCGGGAGGGCTGGATACGCAGTATTTT. Translation gives CASSFYGLAGGLDTQYF. The chain combines TRBV19 with TRBJ2-3; TRBD2 matches 15 bases. Unmatched junction bases numbered 9, after V lost 5 bases and J lost 6 bases. CDR3 length equals 17 residues. Germline V CDR1 and CDR2: LNHDA, SQIVND (reference sequence).

The rearrangement uses TRBV18 and TRBJ1-2; D ambiguous. Germline CDR1 is KGHSH and CDR2 is LQKENI. The CDR3 spans 14 residues. Trimming removed 3 bases from V and 0 bases from J, with 8 bases in between. The CDR3 sequence: CASSPGPSNYGYTF. CDR3 DNA: TGTGCCAGCTCACCCGGACCGTCTAACTATGGCTACACCTTC.

V gene TRBV10-3 combines with J gene TRBJ2-7; D is uncertain. V lost 10 bases to trimming and J lost 2 bases, with 18 bases between them. CDR3 length: 14 amino acids. Per germline, CDR1 ENHRY and CDR2 SYGVKD. CDR3 in DNA: TGTGCCACCCGCGTTCGAGTAGATGCCTACGAGCAGTACTTC. This codes for CATRVRVDAYEQYF.

The chain links TRBV11-3 to TRBJ1-2, with D tentatively TRBD1 (5 bases). The germline CDR1 and CDR2 sequences are SGHNT and YENEEA. The V and J ends lost 5 bases and 8 bases respectively, with 15 bases between them. CDR3 length: 13 amino acids. The CDR3 region has the DNA TGTGCCAGCAGCCCCAGGGCACATGGAGGCTACACCTTC. Amino acid sequence: CASSPRAHGGYTF.

The chain has TRBV6-6 and TRBJ2-7, with 7 bases that match TRBD1. V trimming: 6 bases; J trimming: 3 bases; junction bases outside the gene matches: 5. The CDR3 covers 13 residues. CDR1 is MNHNY, CDR2 SVGAGI, per germline (reference sequence). The CDR3 reads CASSLGQNYEQYF. Here the CDR3 DNA reads TGTGCCAGCAGCCTGGGACAGAACTACGAGCAGTACTTC.

V is TRBV15 and J is TRBJ1-2; no reliable D call. Germline CDR1 is LNHNV and CDR2 is YYDKDF (reference sequence). The V end lost 1 base, the J end lost 7 bases, and 13 bases lay between the germline ends. This CDR3 has 14 amino acids. The CDR3: CATSRGQKIGGYTF. CDR3 in DNA: TGTGCCACCAGCAGAGGTCAGAAAATCGGTGGCTACACCTTC.

The gene calls are TRBV30 and TRBJ2-5; a weak D match, TRBD2 (5 bases). The DNA matches TRBJ2-7 better at its end, which makes the J call doubtful. This CDR3 is 13 amino acids long. CDR1 and CDR2 (germline): GTSNPN, SVGIG (reference sequence). CDR3 DNA: TGTGCCTGGAGTGTCAGGAGGCCCTACGAGCAGTACTTC. Amino acid sequence: CAWSVRRPYEQYF.

The V and J genes are TRBV4-2 and TRBJ2-5, with 9 bases lining up with TRBD2. CDR3 length equals 15 residues. Germline CDR1 LGHNA, CDR2 YNFKEQ. Trimming removed 5 bases from V and 2 bases from J; junction bases left unmatched: 6. The DNA of the CDR3 is TGTGCCAGCAGCTTGGTCCTAGCGGGACAAGAGACCCAGTACTTC. This translates into CASSLVLAGQETQYF.

CDR3 loop: CASHRYRGLGYGYTF. The DNA for the CDR3 is TGTGCCAGTCATCGGTACAGGGGGCTTGGCTATGGCTACACCTTC. The V and J genes are TRBV28 and TRBJ1-2, with 9 bases matching TRBD1. V trimming: 9 bases; J trimming: 4 bases; junction bases outside the gene matches: 12. Germline CDR1 is MDHEN and CDR2 is SYDVKM. The CDR3 covers 15 residues.

The chain has TRBV6-5 and TRBJ1-1; a possible D gene is TRBD1 (5 bases). The V and J ends lost 2 bases and 4 bases respectively, with 11 bases between them. Germline-derived CDR1 and CDR2 are MNHEY and SVGAGI. This CDR3 spans 14 amino acids. The chain's CDR3 is CASSYTGLSTEAFF. CDR3 nucleotide sequence: TGTGCCAGCAGTTACACGGGGCTAAGCACTGAAGCTTTCTTT.

The V and J genes are TRBV5-1 and TRBJ1-4; D remains ambiguous. CDR1 SGHRS and CDR2 YFSETQ come from the germline V gene. Between the trimmed V and J ends, which lost 0 bases and 8 bases, there was a span of 8 bases. The CDR3 consists of 13 residues. The CDR3 DNA is TGCGCCAGCAGCTTGGCCGGAGCGGAAAAACTGTTTTTT. The encoded protein is CASSLAGAEKLFF.

The chain is built from TRBV7-9 and TRBJ2-1; weak D call: TRBD2 (6 bases). V was clipped by 5 bases and J by 7 bases, with 15 bases between them. Germline lookup yields CDR1 SEHNR and CDR2 FQNEAQ (reference sequence). CDR3 length: 14 amino acids. CDR3 DNA: TGTGCCAGCAGCGATAGACTAGGTTCGAATGAGCAGTTCTTC. Translating it yields CASSDRLGSNEQFF. Full variable domain (missing parts from reference TRBV7-9 and TRBJ2-1): DTGVSQNPRHKITKRGQNVTFRCDPISEHNRLYWYRQTLGQGPEFLTYFQNEAQLEKSRLLSDRFSAERPKGSFSTLEIQRTEQGDSAMYLCASSDRLGSNEQFFGPGTRLTVL.

Only a few counts were recorded for this clone. J is TRBJ1-5 and V is TRBV19, with 8 bases aligning to TRBD1. The germline V gene has CDR1 LNHDA and CDR2 SQIVND (reference sequence). Trimming removed 7 bases from V and 4 bases from J; junction bases left unmatched: 15. This CDR3 has 17 amino acids. The CDR3 DNA reads as TGTGCCAGTACCGCCCGAGGGGGGACAGGTTATAATCAGCCCCAGCATTTT. Residues: CASTARGGTGYNQPQHF.

The sample holds a few counts of this clone. This chain links TRBV6-6 with TRBJ1-2, with 7 bases lining up with TRBD1. The CDR3 has 13 residues. Per germline, CDR1 MNHNY and CDR2 SVGAGI (reference sequence). Losses at the gene ends were 7 bases for V and 7 bases for J; bases not matched to a gene: 9. CDR3 in DNA: TGTGCCAGCACTCTACAGGGGATCGGTGGCTACACCTTC. Translation gives CASTLQGIGGYTF.

V is TRBV30 and J is TRBJ2-2; 7 nucleotides match TRBD2. The CDR3 has 14 amino acids. The germline V gene encodes CDR1 GTSNPN and CDR2 SVGIG (reference sequence). After removal of 3 bases from V and 7 bases from J, the junction contained 8 bases not matched to a gene. CDR3: CAWRAAGSVGELFF. CDR3 in DNA: TGTGCCTGGAGGGCAGCGGGAAGTGTCGGGGAGCTGTTTTTT.

The V gene is TRBV11-2, the J gene TRBJ1-1, with 7 bases identical to TRBD1. Germline-derived CDR1 and CDR2 are SGHAT and FQNNGV. The V gene end was trimmed by 5 bases and the J gene end by 0 bases; junction bases not matched to a gene: 6. The CDR3 has 15 amino acids. The CDR3 bases are TGTGCCAGCAGCAGGCAGGGACAGATGAACACTGAAGCTTTCTTT. Residues: CASSRQGQMNTEAFF.

The V gene is TRBV29-1, the J gene TRBJ2-7; D not resolved. Trimming cost V 5 bases and J 3 bases, with 8 bases left between them. Germline V gene sequence: CDR1 SQVTM, CDR2 ANQGSEA. CDR3 size: 11 residues. The CDR3 sequence is CSVRWGYEQYF. CDR3 coding DNA: TGCAGCGTTAGGTGGGGCTACGAGCAGTACTTC.

This sequence joins TRBV19 and TRBJ1-5; perhaps TRBD1 as D (5 bases). Germline V gives CDR1 LNHDA, CDR2 SQIVND (reference sequence). Deletions cut 1 base from V and 2 bases from J, with 12 bases between. The CDR3 spans 16 residues. CDR3 nucleotides: TGTGCCAGTAGTATAGCCCAGGGACGTCGCAATCAGCCCCAGCATTTT. Residues: CASSIAQGRRNQPQHF.

The rearrangement uses TRBV18 and TRBJ2-7; possible D gene TRBD1, 6 bases. Deletions cut 6 bases from V and 2 bases from J, with 14 bases between. CDR1 is KGHSH and CDR2 is LQKENI in the germline V gene. This CDR3 region has 14 residues. CDR3 sequence (DNA): TGTGCCAGCTCGTCCTTAGGGGGAACCTACGAGCAGTACTTC. As protein: CASSSLGGTYEQYF.

The rearrangement links TRBV6-6 to TRBJ1-2, with a possible D match to TRBD1 (6 bases). The CDR3 is made up of 12 amino acids. Per germline, CDR1 MNHNY and CDR2 SVGAGI (reference sequence). Trimming took off 7 bases at V and 8 bases at J, with 14 bases between the two ends. The CDR3 coding sequence is TGTGCCAGCACCACAGGGAGAAGCGGCTACACCTTC. Its translation: CASTTGRSGYTF.

The chain uses TRBV18 and TRBJ1-2, with a possible D match to TRBD1 (5 bases). The germline V gene encodes CDR1 KGHSH and CDR2 LQKENI. Trimming took off 3 bases at V and 4 bases at J, with 9 bases between the two ends. The CDR3 is 13 residues long. The CDR3 here is CASSPRDFYGYTF. For the CDR3, the DNA is TGTGCCAGCTCACCGAGGGACTTCTATGGCTACACCTTC.